This T cell receptor (beta chain) was captured by sequencing in a study of beta chain features in type 1 diabetes. cDNA synthesis used the whole RNA isolate, giving expressed TCRB sequences. Only in-frame clones appear in the TCRdb table, and some are missing; sequencing was by immunoSEQ multiplex PCR. Of 240,000 or so clones listed, around 26% are singletons. Study-wide results and caveats: Junctions at VDJ sites from type 1 diabetes patients had fewer insertions and more deletions.

This clone was seen more than once but under ten times. The antigen is unknown. The CDR3 sequence is 16 residues long. Germline V CDR1 and CDR2: SGDLS, YYNGEE. V lost 4 bases to trimming and J lost 4 bases, with 18 bases between them. This sequence joins TRBV9 and TRBJ2-1; D uncertain. Sequenced material: central memory CD4+ T cells from blood. This receptor was obtained from a man younger than 45 in good health. CDR3 sequence: CASSPRGTEKYNEQFF. CDR3 in DNA: TGTGCCAGCAGCCCCCGCGGCACAGAGAAATACAATGAGCAGTTCTTC.